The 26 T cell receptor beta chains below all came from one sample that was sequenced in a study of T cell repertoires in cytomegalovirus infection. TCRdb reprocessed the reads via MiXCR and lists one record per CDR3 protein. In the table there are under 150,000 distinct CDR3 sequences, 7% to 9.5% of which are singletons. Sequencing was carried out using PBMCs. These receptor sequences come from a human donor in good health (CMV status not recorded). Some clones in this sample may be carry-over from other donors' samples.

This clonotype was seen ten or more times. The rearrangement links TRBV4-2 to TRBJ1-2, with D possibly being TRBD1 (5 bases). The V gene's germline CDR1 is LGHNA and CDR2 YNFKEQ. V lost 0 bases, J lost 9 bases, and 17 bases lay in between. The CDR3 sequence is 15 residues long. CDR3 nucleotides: TGTGCCAGCAGCCAAGAAAGCAGGGTCTTGGTAAGCTACACCTTC. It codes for CASSQESRVLVSYTF.

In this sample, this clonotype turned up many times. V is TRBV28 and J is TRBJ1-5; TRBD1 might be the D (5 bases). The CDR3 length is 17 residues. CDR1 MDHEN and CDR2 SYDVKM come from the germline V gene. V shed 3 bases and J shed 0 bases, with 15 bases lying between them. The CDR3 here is CASSFRGGLYSNQPQHF. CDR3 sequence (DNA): TGTGCCAGCAGTTTTAGGGGAGGCCTCTATAGCAATCAGCCCCAGCATTTT.

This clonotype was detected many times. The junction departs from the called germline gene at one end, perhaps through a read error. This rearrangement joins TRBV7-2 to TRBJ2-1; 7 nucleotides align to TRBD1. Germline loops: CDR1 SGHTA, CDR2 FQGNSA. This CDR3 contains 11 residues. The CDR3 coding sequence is TGTGCCAGCAGCTTAAAGGGGGCTCCACTCTTC. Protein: CASSLKGAPLF.

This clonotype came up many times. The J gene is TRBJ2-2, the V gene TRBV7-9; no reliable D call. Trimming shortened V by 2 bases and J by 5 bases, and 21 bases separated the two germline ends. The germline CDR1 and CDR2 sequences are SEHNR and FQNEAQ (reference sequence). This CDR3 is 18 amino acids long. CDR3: CASSLPALQPVQTGELFF. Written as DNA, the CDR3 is TGTGCCAGCAGCTTACCAGCGCTGCAGCCAGTCCAAACCGGGGAGCTGTTTTTT. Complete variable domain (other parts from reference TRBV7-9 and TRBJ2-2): DTGVSQNPRHKITKRGQNVTFRCDPISEHNRLYWYRQTLGQGPEFLTYFQNEAQLEKSRLLSDRFSAERPKGSFSTLEIQRTEQGDSAMYLCASSLPALQPVQTGELFFGEGSRLTVL.

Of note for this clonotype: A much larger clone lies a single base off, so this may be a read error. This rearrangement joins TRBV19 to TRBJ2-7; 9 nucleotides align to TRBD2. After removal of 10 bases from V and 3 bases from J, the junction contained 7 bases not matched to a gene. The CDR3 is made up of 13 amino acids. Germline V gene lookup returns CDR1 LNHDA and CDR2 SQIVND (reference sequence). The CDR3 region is CATWGLAGYEQYF. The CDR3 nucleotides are TGTGCCACCTGGGGACTAGCCGGCTACGAGCAGTACTTC. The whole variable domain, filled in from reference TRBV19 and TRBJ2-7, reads DGGITQSPKYLFRKEGQNVTLSCEQNLNHDAMYWYRQDPGQGLRLIYYSQIVNDFQKGDIAEGYSVSREKKESFPLTVTSAQKNPTAFYLCATWGLAGYEQYFGPGTRLTVT.

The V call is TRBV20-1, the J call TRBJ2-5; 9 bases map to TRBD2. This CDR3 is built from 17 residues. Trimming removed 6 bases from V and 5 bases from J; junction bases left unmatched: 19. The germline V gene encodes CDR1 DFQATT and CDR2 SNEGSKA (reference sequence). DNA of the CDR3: TGCAGTGCCGAAAGACTAGCGGTGACCTTTGGGGTTGAGACCCAGTACTTC. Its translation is CSAERLAVTFGVETQYF.

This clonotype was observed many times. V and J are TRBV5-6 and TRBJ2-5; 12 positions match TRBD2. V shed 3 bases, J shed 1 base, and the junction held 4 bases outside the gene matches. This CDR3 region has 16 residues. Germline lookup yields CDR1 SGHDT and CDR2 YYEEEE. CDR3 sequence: CASSYRLAGAQETQYF. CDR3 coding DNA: TGTGCCAGCAGCTACCGACTAGCGGGGGCCCAAGAGACCCAGTACTTC.

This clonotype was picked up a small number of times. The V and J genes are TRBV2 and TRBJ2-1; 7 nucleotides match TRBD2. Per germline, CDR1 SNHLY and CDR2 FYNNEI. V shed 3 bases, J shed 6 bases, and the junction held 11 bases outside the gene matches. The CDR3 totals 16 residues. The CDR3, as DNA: TGTGCCAGCAGTGATTGGGGAGGTGCGGGGGTCAATGAGCAGTTCTTC. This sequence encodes CASSDWGGAGVNEQFF. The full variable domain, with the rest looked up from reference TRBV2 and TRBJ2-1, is EPEVTQTPSHQVTQMGQEVILRCVPISNHLYFYWYRQILGQKVEFLVSFYNNEISEKSEIFDDQFSVERPDGSNFTLKIRSTKLEDSAMYFCASSDWGGAGVNEQFFGPGTRLTVL.

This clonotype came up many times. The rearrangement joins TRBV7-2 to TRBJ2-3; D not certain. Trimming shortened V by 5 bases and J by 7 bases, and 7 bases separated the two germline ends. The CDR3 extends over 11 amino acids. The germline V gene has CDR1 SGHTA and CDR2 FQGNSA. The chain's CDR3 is CASSQDNTQYF. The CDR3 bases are TGTGCCAGCAGCCAAGATAATACGCAGTATTTT.

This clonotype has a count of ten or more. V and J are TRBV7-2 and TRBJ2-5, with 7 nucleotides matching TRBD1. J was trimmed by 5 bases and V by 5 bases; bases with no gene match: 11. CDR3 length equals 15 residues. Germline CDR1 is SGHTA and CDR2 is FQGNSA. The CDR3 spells CASSRQQGFAETQYF. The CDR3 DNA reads TGTGCCAGCAGCCGCCAACAGGGGTTTGCGGAGACCCAGTACTTC.

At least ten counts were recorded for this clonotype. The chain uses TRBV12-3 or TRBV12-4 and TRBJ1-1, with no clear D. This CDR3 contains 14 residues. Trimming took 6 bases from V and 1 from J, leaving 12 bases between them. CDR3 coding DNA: TGTGCCAGCAGCTCGAGACGCGGGAACACTGAAGCTTTCTTT. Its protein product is CASSSRRGNTEAFF.

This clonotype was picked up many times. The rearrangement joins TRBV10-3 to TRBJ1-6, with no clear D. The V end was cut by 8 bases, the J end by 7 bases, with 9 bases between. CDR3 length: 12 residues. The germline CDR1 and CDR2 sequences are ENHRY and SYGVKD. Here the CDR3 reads CAISVGNSPLHF. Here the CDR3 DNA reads TGTGCCATCTCTGTGGGGAATTCACCCCTCCACTTT.

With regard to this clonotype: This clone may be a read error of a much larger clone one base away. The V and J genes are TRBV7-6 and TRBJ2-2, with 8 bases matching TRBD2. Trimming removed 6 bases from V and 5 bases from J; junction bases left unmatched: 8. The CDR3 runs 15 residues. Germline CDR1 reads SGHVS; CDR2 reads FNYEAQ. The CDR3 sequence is CASSPAGDITGELFF. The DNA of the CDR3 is TGTGCCAGCAGTCCAGCGGGGGATATTACCGGGGAGCTGTTTTTT.

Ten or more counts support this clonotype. CDR3 sequence (DNA): TGTGCCAGCAGCTTTACCACCGAACCGATGAACACTGAAGCTTTCTTT. Protein sequence: CASSFTTEPMNTEAFF. The J gene is TRBJ1-1, the V gene TRBV7-6; D gene uncertain. This CDR3 comprises 16 residues. CDR1 and CDR2 (germline): SGHVS, FNYEAQ. V lost 3 bases to trimming and J lost 0 bases, with 14 bases between them. Complete variable domain (other parts from reference TRBV7-6 and TRBJ1-1): GAGVSQSPRYKVTKRGQDVALRCDPISGHVSLYWYRQALGQGPEFLTYFNYEAQQDKSGLPNDRFSAERPEGSISTLTIQRTEQRDSAMYRCASSFTTEPMNTEAFFGQGTRLTVV.

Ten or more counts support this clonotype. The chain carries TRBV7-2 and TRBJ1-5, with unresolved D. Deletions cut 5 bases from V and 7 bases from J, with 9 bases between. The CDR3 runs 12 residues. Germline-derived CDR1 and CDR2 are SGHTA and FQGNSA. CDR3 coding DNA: TGTGCCAGCAGCGTCCCGGGGCAGCCCCAGCATTTT. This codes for CASSVPGQPQHF.

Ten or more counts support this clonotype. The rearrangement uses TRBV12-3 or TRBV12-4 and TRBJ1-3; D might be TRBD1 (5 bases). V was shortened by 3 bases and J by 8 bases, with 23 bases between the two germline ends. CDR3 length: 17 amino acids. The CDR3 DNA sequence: TGTGCCAGCAGTTTCCCCGTAAGCAGGGACTCGAGGGACACCATATATTTT. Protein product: CASSFPVSRDSRDTIYF.

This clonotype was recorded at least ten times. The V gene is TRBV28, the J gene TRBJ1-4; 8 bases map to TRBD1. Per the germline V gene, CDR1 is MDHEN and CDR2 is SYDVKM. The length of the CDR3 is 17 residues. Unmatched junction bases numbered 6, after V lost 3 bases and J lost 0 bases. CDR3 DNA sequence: TGTGCCAGCAGTTTCACGGGACAGGTTGCAACTAATGAAAAACTGTTTTTT. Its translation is CASSFTGQVATNEKLFF.

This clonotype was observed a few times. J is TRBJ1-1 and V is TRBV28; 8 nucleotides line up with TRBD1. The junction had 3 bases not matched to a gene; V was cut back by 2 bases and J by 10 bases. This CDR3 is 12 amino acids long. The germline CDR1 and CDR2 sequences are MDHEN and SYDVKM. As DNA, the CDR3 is TGTGCCAGCAGTTTAACGACAGGGGTAGCTTTCTTT. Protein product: CASSLTTGVAFF.

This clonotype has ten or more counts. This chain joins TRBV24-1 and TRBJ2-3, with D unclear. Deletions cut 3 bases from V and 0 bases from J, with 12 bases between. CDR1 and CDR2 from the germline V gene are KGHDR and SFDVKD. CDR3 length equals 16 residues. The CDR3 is CATSDPDPRSTDTQYF. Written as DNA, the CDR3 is TGTGCCACCAGTGATCCGGATCCCAGGAGCACAGATACGCAGTATTTT.

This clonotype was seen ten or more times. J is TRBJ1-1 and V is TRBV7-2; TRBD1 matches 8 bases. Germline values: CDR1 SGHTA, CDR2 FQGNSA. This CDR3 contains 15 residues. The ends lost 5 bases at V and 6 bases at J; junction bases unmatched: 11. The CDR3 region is CASSLLTDRAAEAFF. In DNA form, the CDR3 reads TGTGCCAGCAGCCTTCTCACGGACAGGGCGGCTGAAGCTTTCTTT.

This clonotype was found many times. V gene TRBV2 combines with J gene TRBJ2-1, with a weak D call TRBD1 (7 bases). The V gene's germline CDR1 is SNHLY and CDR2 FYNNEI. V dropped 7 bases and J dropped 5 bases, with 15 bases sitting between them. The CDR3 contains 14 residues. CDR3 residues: CASTRGRGHNEQFF. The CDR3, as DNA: TGTGCCAGCACTAGGGGGCGGGGCCACAATGAGCAGTTCTTC.

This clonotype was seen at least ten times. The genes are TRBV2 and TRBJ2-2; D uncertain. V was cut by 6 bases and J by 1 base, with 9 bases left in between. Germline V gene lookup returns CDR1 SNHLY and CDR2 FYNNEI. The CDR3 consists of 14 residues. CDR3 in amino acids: CASRLQQNTGELFF. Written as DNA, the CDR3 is TGTGCCAGCAGATTACAACAGAACACCGGGGAGCTGTTTTTT.

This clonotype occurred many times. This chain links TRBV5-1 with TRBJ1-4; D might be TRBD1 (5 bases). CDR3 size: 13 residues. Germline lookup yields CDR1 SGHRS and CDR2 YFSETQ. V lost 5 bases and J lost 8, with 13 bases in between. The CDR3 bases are TGCGCCAGCAGGCTGCGACCAGGGGAAAAACTGTTTTTT. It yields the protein CASRLRPGEKLFF.

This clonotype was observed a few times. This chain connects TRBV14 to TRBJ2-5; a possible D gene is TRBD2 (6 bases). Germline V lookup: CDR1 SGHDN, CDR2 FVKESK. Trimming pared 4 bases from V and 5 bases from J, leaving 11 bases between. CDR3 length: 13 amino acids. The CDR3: CASSPRLVETQYF. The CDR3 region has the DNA TGTGCCAGCAGCCCCCGACTAGTGGAGACCCAGTACTTC.

CDR3 protein: CASSQEPILSYEQYF. CDR3 DNA sequence: TGTGCCAGCAGCCAGGAACCTATCCTCTCCTACGAGCAGTACTTC. V gene TRBV4-2 combines with J gene TRBJ2-7; D gene unclear. Trimming took off 3 bases at V and 0 bases at J, with 12 bases between the two ends. Germline assignment: CDR1 LGHNA and CDR2 YNFKEQ. There are 15 residues in the CDR3.

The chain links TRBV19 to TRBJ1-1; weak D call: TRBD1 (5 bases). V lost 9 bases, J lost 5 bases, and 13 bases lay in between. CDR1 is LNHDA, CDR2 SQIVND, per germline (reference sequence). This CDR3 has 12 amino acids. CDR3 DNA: TGTGCCAGCGGGGCCAGGAGAACTGAAGCTTTCTTT. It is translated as CASGARRTEAFF.